This TCR beta chain came from a study of shared clonotypes between healthy human individuals. In germline, CDR1 is SGDLS, CDR2 YYNGEE. The CDR3 is 16 amino acids. Trimming took 0 bases from V and 6 from J; bases not matched to a gene: 12. Whole-study findings and limits: Limitation of the genetic and exposure-history diversity represented came from the few donors.

The authors split each subset's genomic DNA evenly across several immunoSEQ plates. The table came from immunoSEQ multiplex PCR; TCRdb's copy has only in-frame clones and leaves some out. The data hold some 1,100,000 clones, with roughly 74% observed a single time. A note on this clone: What it binds is unknown.

Sequenced sample: memory CD4+ T cells from PBMCs. Indicated subset: CD45RA-negative fraction. The receptor's source is a man between 18 and 35 years old in good health. Some clones in this sample may be carry-over from other donors' samples. J is TRBJ2-7 and V is TRBV9; TRBD1 matches 7 bases. As DNA, the CDR3 is TGTGCCAGCAGCGTAGCCCCGACAGGGATATCGCTCGAGCAGTACTTC. Its protein product is CASSVAPTGISLEQYF. Full variable domain (outside the CDR3, taken from reference TRBV9 and TRBJ2-7): DSGVTQTPKHLITATGQRVTLRCSPRSGDLSVYWYQQSLDQGLQFLIQYYNGEERAKGNILERFSAQQFPDLHSELNLSSLELGDSALYFCASSVAPTGISLEQYFGPGTRLTVT.